This T cell receptor beta chain was captured by sequencing in a study of blood T cell repertoires in COVID-19. Germline V lookup: CDR1 SGHTA, CDR2 FQGNSA. This CDR3 has 16 residues. Trimming at V came to 5 bases and at J to 5 bases, leaving 12 bases not matched to a gene. A Seattle source enrolled patients during active infection and followed them longitudinally. Per the original data handling: For nucleated cells, counts were estimated from reference gene primer amplification. Assay used: immunoSEQ multiplex PCR; TCRdb lists only in-frame clones, some missing. The D gene and trimming were derived from the DNA, and the V and J assignments and clone size from that table. This table holds about 62,000 clones, roughly nine tenths found once.

Material: peripheral blood. The sequence was obtained from a woman aged 55-69 years with COVID-19, enrolled during active disease. This chain connects TRBV7-2 to TRBJ2-1; 7 nucleotides line up with TRBD1. The CDR3: CASSPRQGLRNNEQFF. CDR3 sequence (DNA): TGTGCCAGCAGCCCGAGACAGGGTCTGAGGAACAATGAGCAGTTCTTC.